The 3 T cell receptor beta chains below were found in one sample sequenced in a study of T cell responses to AZD1222 COVID-19 vaccine. The protocol was immunoSEQ multiplex PCR, while the TCRdb copy is restricted to in-frame clones and leaves out a portion. This table holds fewer than 80,000 clones, approximately 88% found once. Source: peripheral blood, taken 28 days after the second dose of the MenACWY control vaccine. These receptors were taken from an adult who received the MenACWY meningococcal vaccine as a control.

This sequence joins TRBV4-3 and TRBJ1-1; D unclear. CDR3 size: 16 residues. The germline gives CDR1 LGHNA, CDR2 YSLEER. With 0 bases removed from V and 1 base from J, the gap between germline ends came to 12 bases. The CDR3 DNA follows: TGCGCCAGCAGCCAAGAGAGGCGGGGAGGGAACACTGAAGCTTTCTTT. The encoded protein is CASSQERRGGNTEAFF.

The V call is TRBV3-1 (or the pseudogene TRBV3-2), the J call TRBJ1-6; D unresolved. CDR3 length: 16 residues. Deletions cut 1 base from V and 9 bases from J, with 16 bases between. CDR1 LGHDT and CDR2 YNNKEL come from the germline V gene (reference sequence). The CDR3, as DNA: TGTGCCAGCAGCCAAGGAACAGTAACTAAAGTTTCACCCCTCCACTTT. The encoded protein is CASSQGTVTKVSPLHF.

In DNA, the CDR3 is TGTGCCAGCAGCTTAGGACGGTCCAATCAGCCCCAGCATTTT. Translating gives CASSLGRSNQPQHF. V gene TRBV7-8 combines with J gene TRBJ1-5; D remains ambiguous. The CDR3 has 14 residues. CDR1 is SGHVS, CDR2 FQNEAQ, per germline. The V end was cut by 1 base, the J end by 3 bases, with 7 bases between.